This T cell receptor (beta chain) came from a study of CD8 T cells in Susac syndrome (dated 2019 in TCRdb). Broadly, across the study: Among the sequenced Susac syndrome patients, about 6 had clinically active disease and fewer than ten were in clinical remission. The clonality of the CD8+ T cell repertoire was compared across over 9 healthy donors, roughly 14 Susac syndrome patients and roughly 16 multiple sclerosis patients. Repertoire sequencing was used to test whether CD8+ T cell activation and differentiation in Susac syndrome was antigen driven. At blood withdrawal, Susac syndrome patients were therapy-naive, treated with corticosteroids (with IVIg additionally given to some), or treated with IVIg alone.

Results the study describes overall, beyond this receptor: Looking at Susac-specific public clones, the researchers identified some 15 in the total CD8+ repertoire and roughly 5 in the CD8+ TEMRA repertoire. Clonal expansion was observed in Susac syndrome CD8+ repertoires, with the highest expansion in CD8+ TEMRA cells and greater expansion in clinically active than in remitting patients. The study acknowledged that relatively few individuals were included in the TCR sequencing and HLA analysis.

RNA was extracted using the RNeasy kit, and about 0.45 to 1 ug of the RNA was reverse transcribed with random hexamers. The immunoSEQ multiplex PCR assay, covering 54 Vbeta and 13 Jbeta segments, was used to amplify TCR beta CDR3 regions. Bias from PCR amplification was corrected by using a synthetic template baseline for primer optimization and for computational correction. In the paper's pipeline: Reads were annotated to V, D and J genes per IMGT and analyzed with immunoSEQ Analyzer, keeping only productive sequences. Clonality was calculated as one minus the Shannon entropy normalized by log2 of the number of productive unique sequences. For each patient and control, public and private clones were evaluated within the 100 most prevalent clones. A clone was defined as Susac-specific if it was absent from the healthy and MS cohorts, from approximately 980 published viral clones and from other ImmuneACCESS disease sequences. In TCRdb, the public reads were trimmed at Q25 with fastp and aligned with MiXCR, with productive beta chains retained. Under each unique CDR3 protein, matching rows form one entry showing the most common genes and DNA. The V and J calls, along with clone size, are taken from TCRdb and not from the paper's own processing. Present in this sample are under 200,000 distinct CDR3 sequences, 95% of which were seen just once. Around 0.16% of the sample rests with the top ten.

High-throughput TCR beta sequencing profiled peripheral blood CD8+ and CD4+ T cells from healthy donors, Susac syndrome patients and multiple sclerosis patients. The Susac syndrome patients fulfilled recently defined diagnostic criteria for either definite or probable disease. Bulk CD8+ and CD4+ T cells were purified by magnetic negative isolation, whereas CD8+ TEMRA cells were enriched by FACS. Blood was drawn into EDTA tubes, processed within 24 hours, and PBMCs were isolated by density gradient centrifugation. PBMCs destined for TCR sequencing were cryopreserved in liquid nitrogen and later thawed in a 37 °C water bath. The sorted or isolated CD4+, CD8+ and CD8+ TEMRA cells reached a purity of at least 90%. The germline V gene specifies SGHVS as CDR1 and FQNEAQ as CDR2. The CDR3 numbers 15 residues from cysteine through phenylalanine. Of the read, only the CDR3 DNA is kept; its 45 bases are in frame from base 1. Trimming removed 5 bases from V and 5 bases from J; the gene matches leave 8 bases unexplained.

Turning to this clonotype: It has no known antigen specificity. No clone much larger than this one lies a single base away; base qualities are absent.

The V and J segments used are TRBV7-8 and TRBJ2-5; the junction holds 10 bases that match TRBD2. The TCR comes from a human donor with Susac syndrome. Material for sequencing was CD8+ T cells from PBMCs. The nucleotides read TGTGCCAGCAGCAGCAGCGGGAGGGCCCGGGAGACCCAGTACTTC. Its amino acids are CASSSSGRARETQYF. This CDR3, with the reference TRBV7-8 and TRBJ2-5 proteins standing in past its ends, gives the full variable domain GAGVSQSPRYKVAKRGQDVALRCDPISGHVSLFWYQQALGQGPEFLTYFQNEAQLDKSGLPSDRFFAERPEGSVSTLKIQRTQQEDSAVYLCASSSSGRARETQYFGPGTRLLVL.